The clone carrying this T cell receptor (beta chain) was observed many times. These data come from a study of CD8+CD57+ T cells in acquired aplastic anemia. TCR beta VDJ and CDR3 profiles were obtained from a genomic DNA template. TCRdb re-called the reads through MiXCR, storing one row per CDR3 protein. The sample lists roughly 500,000 distinct CDR3 sequences, about a third occurring once. CD8+CD57+ cell expansion had been shown by flow cytometry in patients chosen for sequencing. Germline assignment: CDR1 WSHSY and CDR2 SAAADI. V trimming: 3 bases; J trimming: 6 bases; junction bases outside the gene matches: 10. This CDR3 region has 15 residues.

The TCR originated in a human donor with aplastic anemia. Sequencing was done on a sample of sorted CD4+, CD8+, or CD8+CD57+ T cells (not recorded which) from PBMCs. This chain connects TRBV10-2 to TRBJ1-2, with 7 bases that match TRBD1. The CDR3 reads CASSDYLDRNNGYTF. The CDR3 coding sequence is TGCGCCAGCAGTGACTATCTGGACAGGAACAATGGCTACACCTTC.